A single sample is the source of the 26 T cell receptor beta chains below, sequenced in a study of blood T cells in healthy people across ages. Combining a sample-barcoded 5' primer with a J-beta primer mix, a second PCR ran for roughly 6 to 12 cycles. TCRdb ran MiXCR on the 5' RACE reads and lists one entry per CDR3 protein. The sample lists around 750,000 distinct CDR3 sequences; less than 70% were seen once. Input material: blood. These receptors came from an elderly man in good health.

The chain's CDR3 is CASSTEGSGRNEQFF. DNA for the CDR3: TGTGCCAGCAGCACCGAGGGTAGCGGGAGAAATGAGCAGTTCTTC. The V and J genes are TRBV7-2 and TRBJ2-1; TRBD2 aligns across 9 bases. V lost 5 bases and J lost 7; bases outside the gene matches: 9. The length of the CDR3 is 15 residues. The germline gives CDR1 SGHTA, CDR2 FQGNSA.

The CDR3 here is CASSALAQETQYF. CDR3 DNA: TGTGCCAGCAGTGCCCTAGCCCAAGAGACCCAGTACTTC. The chain uses TRBV2 and TRBJ2-5; a possible D gene is TRBD2 (5 bases). The CDR3 runs to 13 residues. Germline assignment: CDR1 SNHLY and CDR2 FYNNEI. V lost 4 bases to trimming and J lost 1 base, with 7 bases between them.

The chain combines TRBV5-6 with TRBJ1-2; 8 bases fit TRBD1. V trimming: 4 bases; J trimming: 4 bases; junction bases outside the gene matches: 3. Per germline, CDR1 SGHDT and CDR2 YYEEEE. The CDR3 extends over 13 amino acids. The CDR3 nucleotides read TGTGCCAGCAGCACAGGGGGGAGCTATGGCTACACCTTC. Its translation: CASSTGGSYGYTF.

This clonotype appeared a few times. CDR3 DNA sequence: TGTGCCAGCAGCCCCCGGCCCGGGAGCACAGATACGCAGTATTTT. It is translated as CASSPRPGSTDTQYF. The rearrangement links TRBV9 to TRBJ2-3; D not resolved. The CDR3 contains 15 residues. V gave up 4 bases and J gave up 0 bases, with 12 bases separating them. The germline V gene has CDR1 SGDLS and CDR2 YYNGEE.

The CDR3 nucleotides read TGTGCCAGCAGCCAAGCCCCCCGGGACAGCCAAGGAGGCTATGGCTACACCTTC. It codes for CASSQAPRDSQGGYGYTF. The V call is TRBV3-1, the J call TRBJ1-2; 7 bases match TRBD1. This CDR3 comprises 18 residues. Germline V gene data show CDR1 as LGHDT and CDR2 as YNNKEL (reference sequence). The J segment lost 4 bases and the V segment lost 1 base, leaving 15 bases of the junction unmatched.

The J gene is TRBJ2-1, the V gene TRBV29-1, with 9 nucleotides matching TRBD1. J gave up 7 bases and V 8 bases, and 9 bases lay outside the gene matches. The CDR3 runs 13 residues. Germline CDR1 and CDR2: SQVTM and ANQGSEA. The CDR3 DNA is TGCAGCTCCTCCCACAGGGGGCGTAATGAGCAGTTCTTC. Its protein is CSSSHRGRNEQFF.

In nucleotides, the CDR3 is TGTGCCAGCTCACGACTAGCGGGCACCAAAAACATTCAGTACTTC. Translating gives CASSRLAGTKNIQYF. V is TRBV18 and J is TRBJ2-5; 10 bases line up with TRBD2. The tail of the sequence fits TRBJ2-4 better, so the J call may be wrong. The CDR3 length is 15 residues. Germline V gene lookup returns CDR1 KGHSH and CDR2 LQKENI.

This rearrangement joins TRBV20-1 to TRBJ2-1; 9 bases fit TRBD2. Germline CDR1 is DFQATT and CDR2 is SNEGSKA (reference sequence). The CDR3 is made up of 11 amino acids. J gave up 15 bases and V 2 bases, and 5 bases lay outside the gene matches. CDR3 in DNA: TGCAGTGCTAGATCTAGCGGGAATATGTTCTTC. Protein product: CSARSSGNMFF.

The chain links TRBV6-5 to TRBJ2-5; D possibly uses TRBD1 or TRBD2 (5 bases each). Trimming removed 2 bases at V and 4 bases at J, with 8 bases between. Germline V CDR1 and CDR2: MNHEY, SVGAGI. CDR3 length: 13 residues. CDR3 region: CASSYGAGETQYF. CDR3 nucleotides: TGTGCCAGCAGTTACGGGGCGGGAGAGACCCAGTACTTC.

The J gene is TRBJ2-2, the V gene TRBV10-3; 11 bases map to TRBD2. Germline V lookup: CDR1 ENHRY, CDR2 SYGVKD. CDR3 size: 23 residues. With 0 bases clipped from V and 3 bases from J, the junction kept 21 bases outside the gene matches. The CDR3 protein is CAISESDVTQTSGIEVDTGELFF. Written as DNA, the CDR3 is TGTGCCATCAGTGAGTCAGACGTGACCCAGACTAGCGGGATTGAAGTAGACACCGGGGAGCTGTTTTTT.

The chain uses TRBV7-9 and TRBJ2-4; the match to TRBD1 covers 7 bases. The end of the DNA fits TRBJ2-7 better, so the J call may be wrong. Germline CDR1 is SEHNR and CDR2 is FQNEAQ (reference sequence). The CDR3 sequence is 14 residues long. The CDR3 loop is CASSSPTGSYEQYF. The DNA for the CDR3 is TGTGCCAGCAGCTCCCCGACAGGGAGCTACGAGCAGTACTTC.

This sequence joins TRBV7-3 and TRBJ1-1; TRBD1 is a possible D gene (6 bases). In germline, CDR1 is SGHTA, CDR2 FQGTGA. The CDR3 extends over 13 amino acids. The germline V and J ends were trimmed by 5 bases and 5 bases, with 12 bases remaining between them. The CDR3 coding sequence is TGTGCCAGCAGCCCACAGGGATGGACTGAAGCTTTCTTT. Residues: CASSPQGWTEAFF.

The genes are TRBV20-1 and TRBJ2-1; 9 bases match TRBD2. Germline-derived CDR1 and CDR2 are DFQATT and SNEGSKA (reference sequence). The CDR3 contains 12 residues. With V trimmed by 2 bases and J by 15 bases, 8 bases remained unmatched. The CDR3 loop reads CSARPTAGGSFF. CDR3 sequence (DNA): TGCAGTGCTAGACCGACTGCGGGGGGGTCGTTCTTC.

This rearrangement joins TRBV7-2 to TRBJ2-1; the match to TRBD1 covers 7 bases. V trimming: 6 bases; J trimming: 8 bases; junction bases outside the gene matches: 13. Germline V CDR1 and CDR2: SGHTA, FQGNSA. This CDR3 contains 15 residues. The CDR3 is CASSLQARGMDEQFF. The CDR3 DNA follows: TGTGCCAGCAGTCTCCAGGCCAGGGGGATGGATGAGCAGTTCTTC.

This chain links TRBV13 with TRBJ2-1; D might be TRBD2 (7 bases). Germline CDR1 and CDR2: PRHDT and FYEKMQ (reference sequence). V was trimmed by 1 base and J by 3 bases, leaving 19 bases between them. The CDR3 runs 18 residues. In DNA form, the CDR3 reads TGTGCCAGCAGCTTAGATGTAAGGGGGGGAACCGTCTACAATGAGCAGTTCTTC. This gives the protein CASSLDVRGGTVYNEQFF.

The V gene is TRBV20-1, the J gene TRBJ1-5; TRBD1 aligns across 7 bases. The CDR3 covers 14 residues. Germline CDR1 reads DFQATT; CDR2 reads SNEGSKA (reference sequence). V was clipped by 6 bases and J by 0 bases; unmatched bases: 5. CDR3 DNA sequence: TGCAGTGCCCACGACAGGGATAGCAATCAGCCCCAGCATTTT. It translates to CSAHDRDSNQPQHF.

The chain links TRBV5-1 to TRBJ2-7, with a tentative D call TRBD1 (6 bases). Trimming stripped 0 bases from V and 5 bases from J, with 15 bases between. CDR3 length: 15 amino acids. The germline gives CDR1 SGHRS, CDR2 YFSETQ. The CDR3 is CASSLVQQGIHEQYF. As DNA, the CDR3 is TGCGCCAGCAGCTTGGTCCAACAGGGTATCCACGAGCAGTACTTC.

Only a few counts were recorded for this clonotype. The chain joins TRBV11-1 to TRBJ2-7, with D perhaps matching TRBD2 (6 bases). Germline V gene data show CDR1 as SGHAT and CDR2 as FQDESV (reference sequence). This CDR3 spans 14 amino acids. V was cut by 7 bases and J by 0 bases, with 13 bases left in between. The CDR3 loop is CASTLRGFSYEQYF. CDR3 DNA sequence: TGTGCCAGCACCCTTCGGGGGTTCTCCTACGAGCAGTACTTC.

The CDR3 nucleotides read TGTGCCAGCAGCGAGGGGGGTTTGGTCAAAAACATTCAGTACTTC. Encoded protein: CASSEGGLVKNIQYF. The rearrangement links TRBV9 to TRBJ2-4, with D possibly being TRBD1 or TRBD2 (6 bases each). Germline-derived CDR1 and CDR2 are SGDLS and YYNGEE. Trimming stripped 3 bases from V and 3 bases from J, with 13 bases between. The CDR3 consists of 15 residues.

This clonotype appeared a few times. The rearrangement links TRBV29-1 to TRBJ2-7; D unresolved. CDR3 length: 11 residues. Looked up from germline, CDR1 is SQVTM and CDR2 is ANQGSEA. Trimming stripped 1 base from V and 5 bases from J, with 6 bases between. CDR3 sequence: CSVEGRNEQYF. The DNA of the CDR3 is TGCAGCGTTGAAGGGCGAAACGAGCAGTACTTC.

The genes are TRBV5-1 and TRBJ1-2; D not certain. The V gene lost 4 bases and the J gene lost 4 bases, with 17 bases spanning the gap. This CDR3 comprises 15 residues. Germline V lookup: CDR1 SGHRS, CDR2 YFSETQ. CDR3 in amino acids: CASSPDPQSIYGYTF. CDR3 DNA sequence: TGCGCCAGCAGCCCCGATCCCCAGTCCATCTATGGCTACACCTTC.

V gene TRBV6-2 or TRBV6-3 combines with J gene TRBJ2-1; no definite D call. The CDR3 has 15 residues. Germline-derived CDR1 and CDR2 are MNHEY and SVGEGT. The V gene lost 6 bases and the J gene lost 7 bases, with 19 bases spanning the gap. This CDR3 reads CASRGLAERSNEQFF. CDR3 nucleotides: TGTGCCAGCAGAGGTCTGGCTGAGAGGAGTAATGAGCAGTTCTTC.

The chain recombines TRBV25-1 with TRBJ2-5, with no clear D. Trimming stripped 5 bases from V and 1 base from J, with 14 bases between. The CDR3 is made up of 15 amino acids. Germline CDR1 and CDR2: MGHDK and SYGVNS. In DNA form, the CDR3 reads TGTGCCAGCAGTACGGTGGTGGGTTTCCAAGAGACCCAGTACTTC. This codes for CASSTVVGFQETQYF.

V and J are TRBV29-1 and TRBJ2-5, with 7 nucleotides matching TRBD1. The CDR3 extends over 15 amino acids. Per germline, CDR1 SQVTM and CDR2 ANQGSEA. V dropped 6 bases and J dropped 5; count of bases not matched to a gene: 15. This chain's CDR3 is CSVAKTGTAPETQYF. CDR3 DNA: TGCAGCGTCGCCAAGACAGGGACCGCGCCGGAGACCCAGTACTTC.

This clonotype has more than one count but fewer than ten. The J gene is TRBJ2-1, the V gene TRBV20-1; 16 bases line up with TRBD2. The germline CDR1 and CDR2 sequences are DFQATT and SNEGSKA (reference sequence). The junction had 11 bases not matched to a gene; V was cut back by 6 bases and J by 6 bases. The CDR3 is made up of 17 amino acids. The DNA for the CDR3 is TGCAGTGCCGTGCCGGGACTAGCGGGAGGGATGGCCAATGAGCAGTTCTTC. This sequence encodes CSAVPGLAGGMANEQFF.

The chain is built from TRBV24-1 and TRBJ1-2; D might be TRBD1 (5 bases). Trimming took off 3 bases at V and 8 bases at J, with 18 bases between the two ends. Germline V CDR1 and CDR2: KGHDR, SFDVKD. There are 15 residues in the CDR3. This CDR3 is CATSDPGRPPGGYTF. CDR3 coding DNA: TGTGCCACCAGTGATCCGGGACGGCCCCCTGGGGGCTACACCTTC.